This TCR beta chain was observed in a study of OX40 agonist ivuxolimab in advanced cancers. Measured with immunoSEQ multiplex PCR; TCRdb has only the in-frame clones, and not every one. The sample holds 80,000 or so clones, roughly 85% seen once. Study-wide results and caveats: Expanded peripheral T-cell antigen specificity went undetermined.

Germline V CDR1 and CDR2: SEHNR, FQNEAQ (reference sequence). Germline trimming cut 1 base from V and 3 bases from J; bases unmatched to any gene: 5. The CDR3 length is 15 residues. As to this clone: Its antigen is not known.

Source: CD4+ or CD8+ T cells sorted from blood, taken in a trial of the OX40 agonist ivuxolimab. V and J are TRBV7-9 and TRBJ2-7; 8 bases fit TRBD2. The receptor was isolated from an adult with an advanced solid tumor such as melanoma, head and neck, liver or kidney cancer. The CDR3 coding sequence is TGTGCCAGCAGCTTAGGAGGACTAGCCAGCTACGAGCAGTACTTC. As protein: CASSLGGLASYEQYF.